These 15 T cell receptor beta chains were all obtained from the same sample, sequenced in a study of molecular identifiers for immune sequencing clone quantification. TCRdb called the PCR reads again in MiXCR, with one record for every CDR3 protein. The sample includes tens of thousands of distinct CDR3 sequences, around 20% of them seen just once. The material sequenced was naive CD8+ T cells from blood, with Jurkat cell RNA spiked in. The subset denotes: FACS-sorted CD8+CD4-CCR7+CD45RA+ naive T cells. Every receptor here comes from a human donor in good health. Some libraries in this study had Jurkat cell RNA spiked in.

The chain is built from TRBV27 and TRBJ2-1; D might be TRBD1 (6 bases). The V end lost 1 base, the J end lost 7 bases, and 11 bases lay between the germline ends. The CDR3 covers 14 residues. CDR1 is MNHEY, CDR2 SMNVEV, per germline (reference sequence). The CDR3 DNA reads as TGTGCCAGCAGTTTATACTGGACAGCAAATGAGCAGTTCTTC. The encoded protein is CASSLYWTANEQFF.

This clonotype appeared a few times. This chain joins TRBV3-1 and TRBJ2-5; TRBD2 matches 11 bases. CDR3 size: 14 residues. In germline, CDR1 is LGHDT, CDR2 YNNKEL (reference sequence). Trimming took 6 bases from V and 7 from J; bases not matched to a gene: 7. CDR3 region: CASRGTSGPGTQYF. DNA of the CDR3: TGTGCCAGCAGGGGGACTAGCGGCCCGGGGACCCAGTACTTC.

This clonotype was observed at least ten times. The rearrangement joins TRBV20-1 to TRBJ1-1; a weak D match, TRBD1 (5 bases). Germline CDR1 and CDR2: DFQATT and SNEGSKA (reference sequence). Trimming removed 1 base from V and 6 bases from J, with 12 bases in between. The CDR3 sequence is 13 residues long. Here the CDR3 reads CSARGGSKPEAFF. DNA for the CDR3: TGCAGTGCTAGAGGGGGCAGTAAACCTGAAGCTTTCTTT.

This clonotype was observed a handful of times. Since a much larger clone is just one base distant, this may be a read error. The chain recombines TRBV7-9 with TRBJ1-1; TRBD1 matches at 7 bases. This CDR3 region has 16 residues. Germline V gives CDR1 SEHNR, CDR2 FQNEAQ (reference sequence). Trimming took 2 bases from V and 4 from J; bases not matched to a gene: 10. Here the CDR3 DNA reads TGTGCCAGCAGCTTATCCCTACAGAGGGGGCGCACTGAAGCTTTCTTT. Translation gives CASSLSLQRGRTEAFF. Filled out from reference TRBV7-9 and TRBJ1-1, the complete variable domain reads DTGVSQNPRHKITKRGQNVTFRCDPISEHNRLYWYRQTLGQGPEFLTYFQNEAQLEKSRLLSDRFSAERPKGSFSTLEIQRTEQGDSAMYLCASSLSLQRGRTEAFFGQGTRLTVV.

Many counts were recorded for this clonotype. This chain links TRBV3-1 with TRBJ2-4; tentative D call: TRBD1 (6 bases). V lost 0 bases and J 4 bases, leaving 10 bases between the germline ends. The CDR3 extends over 15 amino acids. Germline V gene data show CDR1 as LGHDT and CDR2 as YNNKEL (reference sequence). In nucleotides, the CDR3 is TGTGCCAGCAGCCAAGATTACGGGACAAAAAACATTCAGTACTTC. This encodes CASSQDYGTKNIQYF.

About this clonotype: One end of the junction does not line up with germline, which may come from a read error. The chain carries TRBV12-3 or TRBV12-4 and TRBJ2-7; TRBD2 agrees at 8 bases. The CDR3 spans 14 residues. The CDR3 DNA reads as TGTGCCAGCAGTTTTGCGGGGGGATCCTACGGGCAGTACTTC. Its translation: CASSFAGGSYGQYF.

This clonotype was detected many times. The rearrangement links TRBV27 to TRBJ2-7; possibly TRBD2 for D (6 bases). Germline lookup yields CDR1 MNHEY and CDR2 SMNVEV (reference sequence). The CDR3 has 14 residues. Trimming stripped 3 bases from V and 3 bases from J, with 12 bases between. The CDR3 reads CASSFSTGDYEQYF. The CDR3 DNA follows: TGTGCCAGCAGTTTCAGTACGGGGGACTACGAGCAGTACTTC.

This clonotype was detected ten times or more. The chain links TRBV7-2 to TRBJ2-7; tentative D call: TRBD2 (6 bases). The V gene lost 1 base and the J gene lost 5 bases, with 12 bases spanning the gap. The CDR3 has 14 amino acids. The germline CDR1 and CDR2 sequences are SGHTA and FQGNSA. CDR3 sequence: CASSLGWGEDEQYF. Written as DNA, the CDR3 is TGTGCCAGCAGCTTAGGTTGGGGGGAGGACGAGCAGTACTTC.

This clonotype has a count of ten or more. V gene TRBV5-1 combines with J gene TRBJ2-2, with D possibly called TRBD1 or TRBD2 (5 bases each). V gave up 4 bases and J gave up 3 bases, with 16 bases separating them. CDR3 length: 16 residues. Germline CDR1 is SGHRS and CDR2 is YFSETQ. CDR3 residues: CASSPNWTGHTGELFF. CDR3 DNA: TGCGCCAGCAGCCCAAACTGGACGGGACACACCGGGGAGCTGTTTTTT.

This clonotype was counted ten times or more. This chain links TRBV12-3 or TRBV12-4 with TRBJ2-3; D gene ambiguous. Trimming cost V 4 bases and J 2 bases, with 7 bases left between them. CDR3 length: 13 amino acids. The CDR3 sequence: CASSWDTTDTQYF. In nucleotides, the CDR3 is TGTGCCAGCAGTTGGGATACCACAGATACGCAGTATTTT.

Regarding this clonotype: A much more abundant neighbour one base away suggests this may be a read error. This sequence joins TRBV19 and TRBJ2-7; tentative D call: TRBD1 (6 bases). CDR3 length: 15 residues. Trimming removed 5 bases from V and 5 bases from J, with 19 bases in between. Germline CDR1 LNHDA, CDR2 SQIVND (reference sequence). The CDR3 coding sequence is TGTGCCAGTAGTGTAGCATCCAGGGGCGAGAACGAGCAGTACTTC. The encoded protein is CASSVASRGENEQYF.

This clonotype appeared many times. The chain uses TRBV19 and TRBJ1-1; D gene uncertain. The CDR3 is 14 amino acids. Per the germline V gene, CDR1 is LNHDA and CDR2 is SQIVND (reference sequence). V dropped 2 bases and J dropped 1 base, with 8 bases sitting between them. DNA of the CDR3: TGTGCCAGTAGTATAAACCCCGGGAACACTGAAGCTTTCTTT. Amino acids: CASSINPGNTEAFF. The full variable domain, with the rest looked up from reference TRBV19 and TRBJ1-1, is DGGITQSPKYLFRKEGQNVTLSCEQNLNHDAMYWYRQDPGQGLRLIYYSQIVNDFQKGDIAEGYSVSREKKESFPLTVTSAQKNPTAFYLCASSINPGNTEAFFGQGTRLTVV.

Only a few counts were recorded for this clonotype. With a much larger clone just one base away, this may be a read error. The chain links TRBV4-3 to TRBJ2-2; no reliable D call. The germline gives CDR1 LGHNA, CDR2 YSLEER. This CDR3 is 15 amino acids long. V gave up 3 bases and J gave up 5 bases, with 13 bases separating them. CDR3 sequence: CASSQERRSTGELFF. CDR3 sequence (DNA): TGCGCCAGCAGCCAGGAACGACGCTCGACCGGGGAGCTGTTTTTT.

This clonotype was observed once. Compared with germline, one end of the junction differs, possibly owing to a read error. CDR3 DNA: TGTGCCAGCGGCTTCGGGCCTTCCTACGAGCAGTACTTC. Translated: CASGFGPSYEQYF. The chain links TRBV11-2 to TRBJ2-7; D remains unclear. The CDR3 runs to 13 residues. Germline V CDR1 and CDR2: SGHAT, FQNNGV. The complete variable domain, with remaining parts taken from reference TRBV11-2 and TRBJ2-7, reads EAGVAQSPRYKIIEKRQSVAFWCNPISGHATLYWYQQILGQGPKLLIQFQNNGVVDDSQLPKDRFSAERLKGVDSTLKIQPAKLEDSAVYLCASGFGPSYEQYFGPGTRLTVT.

On this clonotype itself: This sequence may be a read error, since a much larger clone differs from it by one base. V usage is TRBV5-1 and J usage is TRBJ1-1; D possibly corresponds to TRBD1 (5 bases). V was trimmed by 2 bases and J by 2 bases, leaving 10 bases between them. Germline V gene lookup returns CDR1 SGHRS and CDR2 YFSETQ. The CDR3 consists of 14 residues. This CDR3 reads CASSFDGGNTEAFF. CDR3 nucleotides: TGCGCCAGCAGCTTTGACGGGGGTAACACTGAAGCTTTCTTT. The variable domain in full, completed from reference TRBV5-1 and TRBJ1-1, reads KAGVTQTPRYLIKTRGQQVTLSCSPISGHRSVSWYQQTPGQGLQFLFEYFSETQRNKGNFPGRFSGRQFSNSRSEMNVSTLELGDSALYLCASSFDGGNTEAFFGQGTRLTVV.